Listed here are 16 T cell receptor beta chains from one sample, sequenced in a study of T-cell memory formation after mild COVID-19. One entry per CDR3 protein, called by TCRdb with MiXCR from the 5' RACE reads. The sample contains about 290,000 distinct CDR3 sequences, roughly 15% of which appear only once. Sequenced material: PBMCs or a T cell subset sorted from them (not recorded which). The receptors here all came from a man aged 18 to 29 who had mild COVID-19 (a few samples of this study predate the infection). Cell type and time point are not known.

CDR3 DNA: TGTGCCACCAGTGATTTCCCACCCCGGGGGTCCTCCTACAATGAGCAGTTCTTC. Translation: CATSDFPPRGSSYNEQFF. The chain is built from TRBV24-1 and TRBJ2-1, with a weak D call TRBD2 (6 bases). Trimming stripped 1 base from V and 0 bases from J, with 15 bases between. CDR3 length: 18 residues. Germline CDR1 is KGHDR and CDR2 is SFDVKD.

The table lists this clonotype with a few counts. V is TRBV20-1 and J is TRBJ2-4; either TRBD1 or TRBD2 may fit D (6 bases each). This CDR3 is built from 12 residues. Germline lookup yields CDR1 DFQATT and CDR2 SNEGSKA (reference sequence). V lost 6 bases, J lost 6 bases, and 12 bases lay in between. The CDR3 sequence is CSAGGQPNIQYF. DNA for the CDR3: TGCAGTGCCGGGGGCCAACCAAACATTCAGTACTTC.

This clonotype was observed a few times. The CDR3 protein is CASSLAGTLYEQYF. CDR3 nucleotide sequence: TGTGCCAGCAGTTTAGCCGGGACACTCTACGAGCAGTACTTC. This chain uses TRBV12-3 or TRBV12-4 with TRBJ2-7; a possible D gene is TRBD1 (6 bases). V lost 0 bases to trimming and J lost 3 bases, with 9 bases between them. CDR3 length equals 14 residues.

V is TRBV10-3 and J is TRBJ1-6, with TRBD1 as a possible D gene (6 bases). The ends were cut back, 4 bases at V and 10 bases at J, with 20 bases in the middle. The CDR3 totals 16 residues. Per the germline V gene, CDR1 is ENHRY and CDR2 is SYGVKD. The CDR3 sequence is CAISGGGVTIKSPLHF. Written as DNA, the CDR3 is TGTGCCATCAGTGGGGGGGGCGTTACGATTAAGTCACCCCTCCACTTT.

This clonotype has just a few counts. The V gene is TRBV4-1, the J gene TRBJ2-5, with no clear D. Between the trimmed V and J ends, which lost 0 bases and 2 bases, there was a span of 13 bases. CDR1 is MGHRA and CDR2 is YSYEKL in the germline V gene. The CDR3 contains 16 residues. The DNA for the CDR3 is TGCGCCAGCAGCCAAGATCCCCCCCCAGGTCAAGAGACCCAGTACTTC. It translates to CASSQDPPPGQETQYF.

This clonotype was detected a few times. The chain carries TRBV5-1 and TRBJ2-1; 8 bases align to TRBD2. V gave up 0 bases and J gave up 0 bases; unmatched junction bases: 8. Germline lookup yields CDR1 SGHRS and CDR2 YFSETQ. The CDR3 covers 18 residues. As DNA, the CDR3 is TGCGCCAGCAGCTTGGACGGGGGGGCCCATAACTCCTACAATGAGCAGTTCTTC. Amino acid sequence: CASSLDGGAHNSYNEQFF.

This chain connects TRBV29-1 to TRBJ1-6, with 10 bases identical to TRBD1. The J segment lost 7 bases and the V segment lost 4 bases, leaving 1 base of the junction unmatched. The CDR3 length is 13 residues. CDR1 and CDR2 (germline): SQVTM, ANQGSEA. In nucleotides, the CDR3 is TGCAGCGTTGGGGACAGGGGAAATTCACCCCTCCACTTT. It codes for CSVGDRGNSPLHF.

In this sample, this clonotype turned up a few times. The V and J genes are TRBV20-1 and TRBJ1-1, with unresolved D. From germline, CDR1 is DFQATT and CDR2 SNEGSKA (reference sequence). The CDR3 has 11 residues. V was clipped by 7 bases and J by 0 bases, with 6 bases between them. The CDR3 DNA is TGCAGTGGGGCCGTGAACACTGAAGCTTTCTTT. As protein: CSGAVNTEAFF.

V is TRBV12-3 or TRBV12-4 and J is TRBJ2-2; TRBD2 matches at 13 bases. This CDR3 has 17 residues. J gave up 5 bases and V 6 bases, and 9 bases lay outside the gene matches. Written as DNA, the CDR3 is TGTGCCAGCAGGGGACTAGCGGGGACCCTCGGAACCGGGGAGCTGTTTTTT. It specifies CASRGLAGTLGTGELFF.

The V call is TRBV16, the J call TRBJ2-1; 7 bases agree with TRBD2. The CDR3 consists of 13 residues. The V segment lost 8 bases and the J segment 5 bases; nucleotides outside the gene matches: 6. Germline V gene sequence: CDR1 KGHSY, CDR2 FQNENV. The CDR3 spells CASSPGLNNEQFF. The CDR3 nucleotides read TGTGCCAGCTCCCCGGGACTAAACAATGAGCAGTTCTTC.

This sequence joins TRBV10-3 and TRBJ2-1; the match to TRBD1 covers 8 bases. V trimming: 3 bases; J trimming: 5 bases; junction bases outside the gene matches: 6. This CDR3 is 15 amino acids long. Germline lookup yields CDR1 ENHRY and CDR2 SYGVKD. CDR3 protein: CAISDRTGFNNEQFF. The CDR3 DNA reads TGTGCCATCAGTGACAGGACAGGGTTTAACAATGAGCAGTTCTTC.

The chain recombines TRBV12-3 or TRBV12-4 with TRBJ2-7; 11 nucleotides match TRBD1. The V segment lost 3 bases and the J segment 4 bases; nucleotides outside the gene matches: 5. CDR3 length equals 15 residues. This CDR3 is CASSFLGQGVYEQYF. The DNA for the CDR3 is TGTGCCAGCAGTTTTCTGGGACAGGGGGTGTACGAGCAGTACTTC.

This clonotype was found many times. The CDR3 sequence: CASSPLAGGLYEQYV. The CDR3 bases are TGTGCCAGCAGCCCACTAGCGGGGGGACTCTACGAGCAGTACGTC. The chain recombines TRBV7-2 with TRBJ2-7; 12 positions agree with TRBD2. CDR1 and CDR2 (germline): SGHTA, FQGNSA. The CDR3 spans 15 residues. The V gene end was trimmed by 5 bases and the J gene end by 3 bases; junction bases not matched to a gene: 5.

This clonotype was observed at least ten times. The chain is built from TRBV7-6 and TRBJ2-2; TRBD1 might be the D (6 bases). V lost 1 base to trimming and J lost 4 bases, with 19 bases between them. The CDR3 has 18 amino acids. Germline CDR1 SGHVS, CDR2 FNYEAQ. The CDR3 loop is CASSLGTGITASTGELFF. Here the CDR3 DNA reads TGTGCCAGCAGCTTAGGAACAGGGATTACGGCGAGCACCGGGGAGCTGTTTTTT.

The CDR3 region is CASSQGLNNQPQHF. CDR3 DNA: TGCGCCAGCAGCCAAGGCCTGAACAATCAGCCCCAGCATTTT. The V and J genes are TRBV4-1 and TRBJ1-5; D remains unclear. Germline loops: CDR1 MGHRA, CDR2 YSYEKL. This CDR3 has 14 residues. The ends were cut back, 1 base at V and 3 bases at J, with 7 bases in the middle.

The chain couples TRBV2 to TRBJ2-7, with TRBD2 as a possible D gene (5 bases). The V end lost 11 bases, the J end lost 3 bases, and 23 bases lay between the germline ends. The CDR3 sequence is 15 residues long. Germline lookup yields CDR1 SNHLY and CDR2 FYNNEI. CDR3 region: CASRRRVAGGYEQYF. CDR3 coding DNA: TGTGCCTCCCGGAGACGTGTGGCGGGCGGCTACGAGCAGTACTTC.